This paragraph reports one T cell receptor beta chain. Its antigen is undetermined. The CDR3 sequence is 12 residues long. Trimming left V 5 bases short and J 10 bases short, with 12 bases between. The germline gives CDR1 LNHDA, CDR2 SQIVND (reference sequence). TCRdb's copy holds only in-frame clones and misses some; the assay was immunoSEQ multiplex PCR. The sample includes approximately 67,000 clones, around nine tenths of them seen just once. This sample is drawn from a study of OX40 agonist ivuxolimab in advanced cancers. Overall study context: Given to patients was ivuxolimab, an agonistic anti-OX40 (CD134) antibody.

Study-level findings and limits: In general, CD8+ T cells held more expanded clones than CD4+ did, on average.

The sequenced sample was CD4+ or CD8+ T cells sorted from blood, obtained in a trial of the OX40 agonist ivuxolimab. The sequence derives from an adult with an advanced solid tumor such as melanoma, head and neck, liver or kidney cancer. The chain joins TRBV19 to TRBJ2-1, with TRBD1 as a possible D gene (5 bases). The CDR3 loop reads CASSHPNREQFF. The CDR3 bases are TGTGCCAGTAGTCACCCCAACAGGGAGCAGTTCTTC.